Sequencing of this TCR beta chain was carried out in a study of T-cell reconstitution after alpha-beta-depleted transplantation in children. Preparation of the TCRbeta library used unique molecular identifiers. A single record per CDR3 protein comes from TCRdb applying MiXCR to the PCR reads. The sample has roughly 120,000 distinct CDR3 sequences, 23% seen once. Overall study results and limits: Fresh T-cell production supplied most of the T-cell counts and diversity seen one year after transplant. There were some patients whose high TCRbeta diversity at day 60 came from surviving recipient T cells and thymic progenitors.

The CDR3 spans 16 residues. The germline V and J ends were trimmed by 5 bases and 1 base, with 16 bases remaining between them. As to this clonotype: Its antigen is currently unknown.

This receptor was obtained from a male patient between 2 and 10 years old who had a stem cell transplant for chronic granulomatous disease, so the T cells may come from the graft donor. Specimen: PBMCs, mostly from graft donor cells, collected 180 days after TCRalphabeta/CD19-depleted stem cell transplant. J is TRBJ2-3 and V is TRBV12-3 or TRBV12-4; D might be TRBD2 (6 bases). DNA of the CDR3: TGTGCCAGCAGTCCCTCCCTAGCGACCGGCACAGATACGCAGTATTTT. It codes for CASSPSLATGTDTQYF.